The sequence of this TCR beta chain was determined in a study of blood T cell repertoires in COVID-19. The overall study: Whether acute or convalescent, the COVID-19 samples came from the United States, Italy and Spain.

In the original processing: Reference gene primers were amplified, and this amplification served to estimate nucleated cell counts. The assay was immunoSEQ multiplex PCR, and TCRdb's table has in-frame clones only and misses some. V and J calls and clone size are those listed in that table; D and trimming were worked out from the DNA. The data hold approximately 73,000 clones, with 86% observed a single time. V shed 0 bases and J shed 1 base, with 11 bases lying between them. CDR3 length: 16 amino acids. From germline, CDR1 is SGDLS and CDR2 YYNGEE. This clone was recorded once. The V and J genes are TRBV9 and TRBJ1-3; D is ambiguous. The specimen sequenced was peripheral blood. The clonotype was recovered from a woman aged 60-70 years with acute or convalescent COVID-19. In DNA, the CDR3 is TGTGCCAGCAGCGTAGGAGGACTGTTTTCTGGAAACACCATATATTTT. Encoded protein: CASSVGGLFSGNTIYF.